A single sample is the source of the 10 T cell receptor beta chains below, sequenced in a study of cytomegalovirus exposure and HLA in healthy donors. Amplification used 60 Vbeta primers and 13 Jbeta primers. TCRdb keeps only in-frame clones here, not all; method: immunoSEQ multiplex PCR. The sample holds 110,000 or so clones, over 60% seen once. Sample: PBMCs. The source is a man aged 18 to 29 in good health and CMV-seropositive.

The chain couples TRBV2 to TRBJ2-1, with TRBD2 matching 13 bases. CDR1 and CDR2 (germline): SNHLY, FYNNEI. This CDR3 spans 16 amino acids. The J segment lost 3 bases and the V segment lost 9 bases, leaving 8 bases of the junction unmatched. The CDR3 coding sequence is TGTGCCAGTGGGACTAGCGGGGTTAAAGTCTACAATGAGCAGTTCTTC. Encoded protein: CASGTSGVKVYNEQFF. The whole variable domain, filled in from reference TRBV2 and TRBJ2-1, reads EPEVTQTPSHQVTQMGQEVILRCVPISNHLYFYWYRQILGQKVEFLVSFYNNEISEKSEIFDDQFSVERPDGSNFTLKIRSTKLEDSAMYFCASGTSGVKVYNEQFFGPGTRLTVL.

The chain employs TRBV5-6 and TRBJ1-2; maybe TRBD1 (5 bases). Trimming took 4 bases from V and 8 from J, leaving 21 bases between them. CDR3 length: 15 amino acids. Germline V gene lookup returns CDR1 SGHDT and CDR2 YYEEEE. Here the CDR3 reads CASSGRGRAGIGYTF. The CDR3 DNA is TGTGCCAGCAGCGGGCGGGGCAGGGCTGGAATCGGCTACACCTTC.

The rearrangement uses TRBV10-2 and TRBJ2-2, with 7 bases fitting TRBD2. The CDR3 has 15 residues. The ends lost 3 bases at V and 8 bases at J; junction bases unmatched: 9. The germline CDR1 and CDR2 sequences are WSHSY and SAAADI. Written as DNA, the CDR3 is TGCGCCAGCAGTGACCGCGGGGGTCTGGGTGGGGAGCTGTTTTTT. Protein product: CASSDRGGLGGELFF.

This chain connects TRBV10-2 to TRBJ1-3; possible D gene TRBD1, 6 bases. The germline V gene has CDR1 WSHSY and CDR2 SAAADI. This CDR3 region has 14 residues. The V end was cut by 0 bases, the J end by 7 bases, with 10 bases between. CDR3 loop: CASSESGGRNTIYF. The DNA for the CDR3 is TGCGCCAGCAGTGAGTCAGGGGGACGGAACACCATATATTTT.

The chain has TRBV11-3 and TRBJ2-7, with TRBD2 matching 8 bases. Germline V gene sequence: CDR1 SGHNT, CDR2 YENEEA. CDR3 length: 15 residues. Trimming removed 2 bases from V and 5 bases from J; junction bases left unmatched: 8. The CDR3 DNA reads as TGTGCCAGCAGCTTAAGGAGCGGGGGATTCGACGAGCAGTACTTC. It is translated as CASSLRSGGFDEQYF. The full variable domain, rest sourced from reference TRBV11-3 and TRBJ2-7, is EAGVVQSPRYKIIEKKQPVAFWCNPISGHNTLYWYLQNLGQGPELLIRYENEEAVDDSQLPKDRFSAERLKGVDSTLKIQPAELGDSAVYLCASSLRSGGFDEQYFGPGTRLTVT.

This clone has just a few counts. J is TRBJ1-4 and V is TRBV5-1, with D unclear. The CDR3 totals 15 residues. V lost 1 base, J lost 7 bases, and 14 bases lay in between. Germline V gives CDR1 SGHRS, CDR2 YFSETQ. CDR3 residues: CASSLSGFEGEKLFF. CDR3 bases: TGCGCCAGCAGCTTGTCCGGGTTTGAGGGTGAAAAACTGTTTTTT.

This clone was counted once. The chain links TRBV28 to TRBJ2-4; TRBD1 might be the D (5 bases). CDR3 length: 12 residues. Germline V gene sequence: CDR1 MDHEN, CDR2 SYDVKM. The V gene lost 6 bases and the J gene lost 5 bases, with 8 bases spanning the gap. The CDR3 DNA reads TGTGCCAGCAGCCTGACAGAAAACATTCAGTACTTC. Protein: CASSLTENIQYF. Full variable domain (outside the CDR3, taken from reference TRBV28 and TRBJ2-4): DVKVTQSSRYLVKRTGEKVFLECVQDMDHENMFWYRQDPGLGLRLIYFSYDVKMKEKGDIPEGYSVSREKKERFSLILESASTNQTSMYLCASSLTENIQYFGAGTRLSVL.

CDR3 bases: TGTGCCAGCAGCTTAGCGGGACAGGGGGCCGGTCAGCCCCAGCATTTT. Amino acids: CASSLAGQGAGQPQHF. The chain combines TRBV7-2 with TRBJ1-5, with 12 bases fitting TRBD1. V shed 0 bases, J shed 6 bases, and the junction held 3 bases outside the gene matches. Per germline, CDR1 SGHTA and CDR2 FQGNSA. CDR3 length: 16 amino acids.

V gene TRBV9 combines with J gene TRBJ1-1, with D unclear. CDR1 is SGDLS, CDR2 YYNGEE, per germline. This CDR3 is built from 13 residues. V was pared by 3 bases and J by 7 bases, with 13 bases between. CDR3 DNA sequence: TGTGCCAGCAGCGCAGCGGGGTCCCGTGAAGCTTTCTTT. Amino acids: CASSAAGSREAFF. The full variable domain, with the rest looked up from reference TRBV9 and TRBJ1-1, is DSGVTQTPKHLITATGQRVTLRCSPRSGDLSVYWYQQSLDQGLQFLIQYYNGEERAKGNILERFSAQQFPDLHSELNLSSLELGDSALYFCASSAAGSREAFFGQGTRLTVV.

The V call is TRBV28, the J call TRBJ1-2; maybe TRBD1 (6 bases). CDR1 and CDR2 from the germline V gene are MDHEN and SYDVKM. V was shortened by 9 bases and J by 1 base, with 12 bases between the two germline ends. This CDR3 spans 13 amino acids. The CDR3 loop is CASRGQFNYGYTF. The DNA for the CDR3 is TGTGCCAGTCGCGGACAGTTTAACTATGGCTACACCTTC.